Listed below are T cell receptor beta chains from one sample, sequenced in a study of cytomegalovirus exposure and HLA in healthy donors. Clones were read by immunoSEQ multiplex PCR, and TCRdb kept only the in-frame ones, dropping some. The sample consists of about 260,000 clones, around 91% of them appearing once. The specimen was PBMCs. The receptors were gathered from a woman aged 25 to 39 in good health and CMV-seronegative. Both conserved end residues are part of each CDR3. D genes are given only for firm matches. Size values are once, few and many counts, or a class for expanded clones, and some rows have none.

>15|TRBV2|NA|TRBD1|TRBJ2-2
CASRDGTVYTGELFF
TGTGCCAGCAGAGATGGGACAGTCTACACCGGGGAGCTGTTTTTT
>14|TRBV11-3|NA|TRBD1|TRBJ2-7
CASSYRGSSYEQYF
TGTGCCAGCAGTTACAGGGGGAGCTCCTACGAGCAGTACTTC
>18|TRBV10-3|NA|TRBD1|TRBJ2-3
CAISESGRGLSITDTQYF
TGTGCCATCAGTGAGTCAGGCAGGGGGCTTTCGATCACAGATACGCAGTATTTT
>15|TRBV9|NA|NA|TRBJ2-3
CASSVLDSRTDTQYF
TGTGCCAGCAGCGTCCTGGACAGCCGCACAGATACGCAGTATTTT
>15|TRBV28|NA|TRBD2|TRBJ2-7
CASSSPGLALYEQYF
TGTGCCAGCAGCTCACCGGGACTAGCGCTCTACGAGCAGTACTTC
>14|TRBV7-6|few|NA|TRBJ2-7
CASSLGDTTYEQYF
TGTGCCAGCAGCTTAGGGGACACTACCTACGAGCAGTACTTC
>13|TRBV10-2|NA|TRBD1|TRBJ2-7
CASRRPQGNEQYF
TGCGCCAGCAGGCGACCACAGGGGAACGAGCAGTACTTC
>12|TRBV28|few|TRBD1|TRBJ2-7
CASKGQGYEQYF
TGTGCCAGCAAGGGACAGGGCTACGAGCAGTACTTC
>14|TRBV7-3|NA|TRBD1|TRBJ2-7
CASSSTGGSYEQYF
TGTGCCAGCAGCTCGACAGGGGGGAGTTACGAGCAGTACTTC
>12|TRBV15|NA|TRBD1|TRBJ2-5
CATSSIDRAEYF
TGTGCCACCAGCAGTATTGACAGGGCCGAGTACTTC
>14|TRBV19|NA|NA|TRBJ2-7
CASSIGWGTYEQYF
TGTGCCAGTAGTATTGGGTGGGGGACCTACGAGCAGTACTTC
>13|TRBV27|NA|NA|TRBJ2-3
CASTDQLTDTQYF
TGTGCCAGCACTGATCAGTTGACCGATACGCAGTATTTT
>16|TRBV11-2|NA|NA|TRBJ2-2
CASSFEGGANTGELFF
TGTGCCAGCAGCTTCGAGGGCGGGGCGAACACCGGGGAGCTGTTTTTT
>16|TRBV7-6|NA|NA|TRBJ2-2
CASSLETTRVSGELFF
TGTGCCAGCAGCTTAGAGACAACCAGGGTGAGCGGGGAGCTGTTTTTT
>15|TRBV7-3|NA|TRBD2|TRBJ2-1
CASSLVPGLDNEQFF
TGTGCCAGCAGCTTAGTCCCGGGACTAGACAATGAGCAGTTCTTC
>14|TRBV28|NA|NA|TRBJ2-7
CASSSVRAPGEQYF
TGTGCCAGCAGTTCCGTCAGGGCCCCCGGCGAGCAGTACTTC
>16|TRBV9|NA|NA|TRBJ1-3
CASSYSGQEGGNTIYF
TGTGCCAGCAGCTACTCGGGGCAGGAGGGCGGAAACACCATATATTTT
>15|TRBV28|once|TRBD2|TRBJ2-7
CASSPFPGLDREQYF
TGTGCCAGCAGTCCCTTCCCGGGACTAGATCGCGAGCAGTACTTC
>15|TRBV27|NA|TRBD2|TRBJ2-1
CASRSLSGSLEEQFF
TGTGCCAGCAGGAGCCTTAGCGGGAGTTTAGAGGAGCAGTTCTTC
>15|TRBV27|NA|TRBD1|TRBJ2-3
CASSLIQGSTDTQYF
TGTGCCAGCAGTTTAATACAGGGGAGCACAGATACGCAGTATTTT
>13|TRBV14|NA|NA|TRBJ2-3
CASSHDGGRTQYF
TGTGCCAGCAGCCACGACGGGGGACGGACGCAGTATTTT
>14|TRBV6-5|NA|NA|TRBJ1-2
CASSYRQDHSGYTF
TGTGCCAGCAGTTACCGACAGGACCATTCTGGCTACACCTTC
>15|TRBV7-8|NA|NA|TRBJ1-5
CASSVLSDGTAPQHF
TGTGCCAGCAGCGTCCTGTCGGACGGCACCGCGCCCCAGCATTTT
>13|TRBV6-1|NA|NA|TRBJ1-2
CASSKGRNYGYTF
TGTGCCAGCAGTAAAGGGAGGAACTATGGCTACACCTTC